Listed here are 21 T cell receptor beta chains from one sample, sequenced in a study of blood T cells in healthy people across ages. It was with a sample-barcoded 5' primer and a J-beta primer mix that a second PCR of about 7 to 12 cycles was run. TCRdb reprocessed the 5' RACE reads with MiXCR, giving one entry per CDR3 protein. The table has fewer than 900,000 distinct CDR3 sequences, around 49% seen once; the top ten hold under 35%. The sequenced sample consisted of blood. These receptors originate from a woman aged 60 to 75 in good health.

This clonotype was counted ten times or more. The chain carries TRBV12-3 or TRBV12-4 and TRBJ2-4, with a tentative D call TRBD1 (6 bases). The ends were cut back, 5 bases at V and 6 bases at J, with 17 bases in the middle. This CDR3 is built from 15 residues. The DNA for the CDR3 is TGTGCCAGCAGTGACCCGGGCAGGGGTGGAAACATTCAGTACTTC. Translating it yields CASSDPGRGGNIQYF.

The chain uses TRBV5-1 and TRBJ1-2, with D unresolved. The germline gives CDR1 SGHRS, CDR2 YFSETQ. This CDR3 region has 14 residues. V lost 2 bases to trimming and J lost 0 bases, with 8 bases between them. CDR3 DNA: TGCGCCAGCAGCTTTTCAGAACCTAACTATGGCTACACCTTC. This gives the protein CASSFSEPNYGYTF.

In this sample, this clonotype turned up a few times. CDR3 residues: CASSPGKSYISTDTQYF. CDR3 nucleotides: TGCGCCAGCAGCCCAGGAAAATCTTATATTAGCACAGATACGCAGTATTTT. This chain connects TRBV5-1 to TRBJ2-3, with D unresolved. The CDR3 loop spans 17 amino acids. Per the germline V gene, CDR1 is SGHRS and CDR2 is YFSETQ. Trimming shortened V by 4 bases and J by 0 bases, and 18 bases separated the two germline ends. Full variable domain (missing parts from reference TRBV5-1 and TRBJ2-3): KAGVTQTPRYLIKTRGQQVTLSCSPISGHRSVSWYQQTPGQGLQFLFEYFSETQRNKGNFPGRFSGRQFSNSRSEMNVSTLELGDSALYLCASSPGKSYISTDTQYFGPGTRLTVL.

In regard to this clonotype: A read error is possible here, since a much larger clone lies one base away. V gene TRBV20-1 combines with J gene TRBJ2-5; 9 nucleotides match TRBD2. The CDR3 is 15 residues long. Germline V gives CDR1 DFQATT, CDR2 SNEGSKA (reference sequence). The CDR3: CSAIPGLALQETRYF. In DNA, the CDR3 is TGCAGTGCAATACCGGGACTAGCACTCCAAGAGACCCGGTACTTC.

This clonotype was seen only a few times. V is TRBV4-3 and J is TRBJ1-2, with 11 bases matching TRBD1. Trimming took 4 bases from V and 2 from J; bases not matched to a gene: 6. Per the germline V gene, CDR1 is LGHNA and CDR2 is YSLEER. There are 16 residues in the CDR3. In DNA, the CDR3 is TGCGCCAGCAGCCGACGGACAGGGGGCTCCAACTATGGCTACACCTTC. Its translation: CASSRRTGGSNYGYTF.

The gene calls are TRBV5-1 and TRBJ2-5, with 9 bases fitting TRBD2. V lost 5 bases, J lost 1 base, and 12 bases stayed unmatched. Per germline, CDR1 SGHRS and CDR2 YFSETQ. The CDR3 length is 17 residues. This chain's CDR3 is CASRRVQTSGVQETQYF. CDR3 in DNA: TGCGCCAGCAGACGGGTCCAGACTAGCGGAGTCCAAGAGACCCAGTACTTC.

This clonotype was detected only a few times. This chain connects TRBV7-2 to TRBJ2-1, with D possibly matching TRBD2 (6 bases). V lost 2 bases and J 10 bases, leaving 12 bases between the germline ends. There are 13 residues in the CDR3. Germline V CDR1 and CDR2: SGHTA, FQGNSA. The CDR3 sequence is CASSLQEGFEQFF. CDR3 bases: TGTGCCAGCAGCTTACAGGAGGGATTCGAGCAGTTCTTC.

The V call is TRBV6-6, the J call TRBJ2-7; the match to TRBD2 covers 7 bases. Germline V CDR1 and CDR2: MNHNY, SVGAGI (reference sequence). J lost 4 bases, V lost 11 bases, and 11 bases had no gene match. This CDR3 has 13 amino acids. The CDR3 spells CAASSGLGYEQYF. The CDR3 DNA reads TGTGCCGCGAGTAGCGGGTTGGGGTACGAGCAGTACTTC.

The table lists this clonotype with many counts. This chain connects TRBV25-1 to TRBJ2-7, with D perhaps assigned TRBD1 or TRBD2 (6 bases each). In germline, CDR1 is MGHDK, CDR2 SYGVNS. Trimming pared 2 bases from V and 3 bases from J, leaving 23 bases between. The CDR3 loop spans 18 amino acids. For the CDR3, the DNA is TGTGCCAGCAGTGAAACTCACCCAAGGGGGACTCCCAACTACGAGCAGTACTTC. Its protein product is CASSETHPRGTPNYEQYF.

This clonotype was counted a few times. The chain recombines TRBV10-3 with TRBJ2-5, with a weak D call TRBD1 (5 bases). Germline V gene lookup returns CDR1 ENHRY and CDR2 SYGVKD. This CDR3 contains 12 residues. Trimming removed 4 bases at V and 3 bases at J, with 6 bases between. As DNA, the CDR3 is TGTGCCATCAGTGCAGGGAAAGAGACCCAGTACTTC. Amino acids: CAISAGKETQYF.

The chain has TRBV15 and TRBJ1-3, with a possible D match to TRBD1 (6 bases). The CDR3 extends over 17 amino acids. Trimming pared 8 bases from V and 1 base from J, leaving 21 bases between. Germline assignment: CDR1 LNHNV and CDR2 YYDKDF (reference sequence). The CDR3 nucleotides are TGTGCCACCGAGGGGGACCTTTTATCGGAATCTGGAAACACCATATATTTT. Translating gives CATEGDLLSESGNTIYF.

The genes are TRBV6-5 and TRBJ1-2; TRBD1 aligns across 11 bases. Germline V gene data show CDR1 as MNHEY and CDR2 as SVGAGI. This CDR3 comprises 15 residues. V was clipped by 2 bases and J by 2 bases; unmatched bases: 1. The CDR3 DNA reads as TGTGCCAGCAGTTACCGGGACAGGGGGAACTATGGCTACACCTTC. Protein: CASSYRDRGNYGYTF.

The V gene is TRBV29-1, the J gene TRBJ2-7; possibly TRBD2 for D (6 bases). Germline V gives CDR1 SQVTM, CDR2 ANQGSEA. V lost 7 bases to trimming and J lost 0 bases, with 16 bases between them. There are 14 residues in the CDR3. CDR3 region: CSGAGSGSSYEQYF. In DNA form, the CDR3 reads TGCAGCGGGGCGGGGAGCGGGTCCTCCTACGAGCAGTACTTC.

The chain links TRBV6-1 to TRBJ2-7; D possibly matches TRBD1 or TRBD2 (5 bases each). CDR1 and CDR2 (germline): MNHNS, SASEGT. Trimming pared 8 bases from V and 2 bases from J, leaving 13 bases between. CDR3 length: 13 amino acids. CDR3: CASARDLAYEQYF. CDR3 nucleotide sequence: TGTGCCAGCGCGAGGGACCTCGCCTACGAGCAGTACTTC.

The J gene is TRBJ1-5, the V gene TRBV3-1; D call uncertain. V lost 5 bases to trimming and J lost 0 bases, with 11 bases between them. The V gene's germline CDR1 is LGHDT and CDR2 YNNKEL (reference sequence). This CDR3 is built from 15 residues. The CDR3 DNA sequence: TGTGCCAGCAGCACGGGCTTGAATAGCAATCAGCCCCAGCATTTT. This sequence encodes CASSTGLNSNQPQHF. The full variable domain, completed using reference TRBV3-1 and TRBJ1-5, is DTAVSQTPKYLVTQMGNDKSIKCEQNLGHDTMYWYKQDSKKFLKIMFSYNNKELIINETVPNRFSPKSPDKAHLNLHINSLELGDSAVYFCASSTGLNSNQPQHFGDGTRLSIL.

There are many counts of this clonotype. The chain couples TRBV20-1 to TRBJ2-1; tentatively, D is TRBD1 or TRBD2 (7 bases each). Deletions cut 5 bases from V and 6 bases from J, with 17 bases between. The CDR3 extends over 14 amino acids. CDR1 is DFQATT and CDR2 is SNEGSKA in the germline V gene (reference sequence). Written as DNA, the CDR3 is TGCAGTGCTGGGGGGGGTACAGGGGTCAATGAGCAGTTCTTC. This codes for CSAGGGTGVNEQFF.

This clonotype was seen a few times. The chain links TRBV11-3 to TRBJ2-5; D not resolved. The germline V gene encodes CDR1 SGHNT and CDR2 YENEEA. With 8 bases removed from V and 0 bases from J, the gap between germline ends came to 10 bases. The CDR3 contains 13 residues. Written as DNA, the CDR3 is TGTGCCAGCTCCGTATCGTACCAAGAGACCCAGTACTTC. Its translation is CASSVSYQETQYF.

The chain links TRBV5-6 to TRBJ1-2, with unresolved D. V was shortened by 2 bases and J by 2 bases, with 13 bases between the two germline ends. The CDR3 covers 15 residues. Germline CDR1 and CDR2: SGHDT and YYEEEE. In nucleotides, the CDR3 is TGTGCCAGCAGCTTCCTACCGAGAGGGAACTATGGCTACACCTTC. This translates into CASSFLPRGNYGYTF.

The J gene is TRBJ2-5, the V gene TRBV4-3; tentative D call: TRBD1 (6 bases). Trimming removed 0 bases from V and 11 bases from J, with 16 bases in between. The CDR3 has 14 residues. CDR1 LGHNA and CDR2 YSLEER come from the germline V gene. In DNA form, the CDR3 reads TGCGCCAGCAGCCAAGACGGGACAACCGGTAAGCAGTACTTC. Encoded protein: CASSQDGTTGKQYF.

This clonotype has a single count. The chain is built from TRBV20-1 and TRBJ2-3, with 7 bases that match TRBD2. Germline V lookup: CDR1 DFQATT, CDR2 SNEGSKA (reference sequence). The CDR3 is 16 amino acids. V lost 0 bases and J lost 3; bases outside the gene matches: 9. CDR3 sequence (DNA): TGCAGTGCTAGAGATCGTAGCGGGTATGAAACAGATACGCAGTATTTT. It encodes CSARDRSGYETDTQYF.

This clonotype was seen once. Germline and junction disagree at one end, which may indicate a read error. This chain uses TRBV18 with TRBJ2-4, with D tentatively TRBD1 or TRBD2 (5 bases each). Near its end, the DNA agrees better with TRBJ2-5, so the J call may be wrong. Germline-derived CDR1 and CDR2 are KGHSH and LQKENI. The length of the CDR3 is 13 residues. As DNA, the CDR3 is TGTGCCGGCTCACCAGGGACCCAAGAGACCCAGTACTTC. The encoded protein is CAGSPGTQETQYF.